Shown below are 32 T cell receptor beta chains from a single sample sequenced in a study of T-cell memory formation after mild COVID-19. TCRdb independently ran MiXCR on the 5' RACE reads; one entry per CDR3 protein. The sample records some 600,000 distinct CDR3 sequences, 17% being singletons. Sequenced sample: PBMCs or a T cell subset sorted from them (not recorded which). The receptors come from an adult woman who had mild COVID-19 (a few samples of this study predate the infection). Cell type and time point are not known.

The chain carries TRBV6-2 or TRBV6-3 and TRBJ1-2; a possible D gene is TRBD1 (5 bases). The length of the CDR3 is 14 residues. V gave up 8 bases and J gave up 5 bases, with 18 bases separating them. The V gene's germline CDR1 is MNHEY and CDR2 SVGEGT. The CDR3 DNA sequence: TGTGCCAGCGGGCTGGGACTCCGCTGGTATGGCTACACCTTC. It codes for CASGLGLRWYGYTF.

The chain combines TRBV12-3 or TRBV12-4 with TRBJ1-2; no clear D. V lost 3 bases, J lost 3 bases, and 14 bases lay in between. The CDR3 covers 15 residues. In DNA, the CDR3 is TGTGCCAGCAGTTTGGATCCCCATGCGGACTATGGCTACACCTTC. It encodes CASSLDPHADYGYTF.

The V gene is TRBV10-3, the J gene TRBJ2-5; D might be TRBD2 (5 bases). The CDR3 covers 13 residues. V was shortened by 8 bases and J by 4 bases, with 14 bases between the two germline ends. Germline CDR1 reads ENHRY; CDR2 reads SYGVKD. This chain's CDR3 is CAIGVLATETQYF. CDR3 coding DNA: TGTGCCATCGGAGTGCTAGCAACAGAGACCCAGTACTTC.

This chain joins TRBV7-9 and TRBJ2-3, with a possible D match to TRBD2 (6 bases). The CDR3 consists of 22 residues. V dropped 5 bases and J dropped 6 bases, with 39 bases sitting between them. CDR1 is SEHNR, CDR2 FQNEAQ, per germline (reference sequence). The chain's CDR3 is CASSRWSNSGASQKTATDTQYF. CDR3 DNA sequence: TGTGCCAGCAGCCGATGGAGCAATAGCGGAGCGAGCCAGAAGACTGCGACGGATACGCAGTATTTT.

The chain joins TRBV12-3 or TRBV12-4 to TRBJ1-2; 11 positions agree with TRBD1. This CDR3 spans 15 amino acids. V gave up 2 bases and J gave up 4 bases; unmatched junction bases: 3. CDR3 sequence: CASSLPGTGGYGYTF. The CDR3 DNA is TGTGCCAGCAGTTTACCCGGGACAGGGGGCTATGGCTACACCTTC.

This clonotype appeared a few times. The rearrangement links TRBV19 to TRBJ1-1; 7 positions agree with TRBD1. The CDR3 covers 18 residues. V was clipped by 1 base and J by 2 bases; unmatched bases: 13. Germline V gene data show CDR1 as LNHDA and CDR2 as SQIVND (reference sequence). CDR3: CASSIVLGTGTANTEAFF. For the CDR3, the DNA is TGTGCCAGTAGTATAGTCCTGGGAACCGGGACAGCTAACACTGAAGCTTTCTTT.

The V gene is TRBV29-1, the J gene TRBJ1-2; D unresolved. The V end lost 7 bases, the J end lost 6 bases, and 15 bases lay between the germline ends. The CDR3 is 12 amino acids. From germline, CDR1 is SQVTM and CDR2 ANQGSEA. CDR3 sequence: CSARMGENGYTF. The CDR3 DNA sequence: TGCAGCGCCCGGATGGGCGAGAATGGCTACACCTTC. Filled out from reference TRBV29-1 and TRBJ1-2, the complete variable domain reads SAVISQKPSRDICQRGTSLTIQCQVDSQVTMMFWYRQQPGQSLTLIATANQGSEATYESGFVIDKFPISRPNLTFSTLTVSNMSPEDSSIYLCSARMGENGYTFGSGTRLTVV.

This clonotype appeared many times. The chain links TRBV12-3 or TRBV12-4 to TRBJ2-3; TRBD2 matches at 7 bases. V was pared by 8 bases and J by 4 bases, with 9 bases of the junction left unmatched. The CDR3 totals 14 residues. CDR3 in amino acids: CASHRLAASDTQYF. Written as DNA, the CDR3 is TGTGCCAGCCACCGGCTAGCGGCGTCAGATACGCAGTATTTT.

The table lists this clonotype with many counts. The gene calls are TRBV4-3 and TRBJ2-4, with 10 positions matching TRBD2. Germline loops: CDR1 LGHNA, CDR2 YSLEER. This CDR3 contains 19 residues. Trimming removed 0 bases from V and 4 bases from J; junction bases left unmatched: 12. This CDR3 is CASSQDASGRITMKNIQYF. Written as DNA, the CDR3 is TGCGCCAGCAGCCAAGATGCTAGCGGGAGAATAACGATGAAAAACATTCAGTACTTC.

This clonotype occurred a few times. The V gene is TRBV5-5, the J gene TRBJ1-1; D is unresolved. Trimming took off 1 base at V and 0 bases at J, with 4 bases between the two ends. Germline lookup yields CDR1 SGHKS and CDR2 YYEKEE (reference sequence). The CDR3 has 13 amino acids. The CDR3 sequence is CASSLMMNTEAFF. The CDR3 DNA is TGTGCCAGCAGCTTGATGATGAACACTGAAGCTTTCTTT.

The rearrangement links TRBV11-2 to TRBJ1-1, with D perhaps matching TRBD1 (6 bases). Germline assignment: CDR1 SGHAT and CDR2 FQNNGV. The CDR3 sequence is 13 residues long. Trimming shortened V by 1 base and J by 7 bases, and 10 bases separated the two germline ends. The CDR3 DNA is TGTGCCAGCAGCTTAGCCAGGGGAGGTGAAGCTTTCTTT. Residues: CASSLARGGEAFF.

The chain recombines TRBV14 with TRBJ2-1, with 12 bases fitting TRBD2. With 4 bases clipped from V and 1 base from J, the junction kept 8 bases outside the gene matches. Germline CDR1 SGHDN, CDR2 FVKESK. The CDR3 length is 18 residues. CDR3 in amino acids: CASSPQLAGGTSYNEQFF. DNA of the CDR3: TGTGCCAGCAGCCCGCAACTAGCGGGGGGAACTTCCTACAATGAGCAGTTCTTC.

The chain employs TRBV12-3 or TRBV12-4 and TRBJ1-2, with TRBD1 matching 7 bases. This CDR3 has 14 residues. Trimming cost V 3 bases and J 4 bases; bases outside gene matches: 5. The chain's CDR3 is CASSFRGGGYGYTF. In DNA, the CDR3 is TGTGCCAGCAGTTTCAGAGGGGGCGGCTATGGCTACACCTTC.

The gene calls are TRBV9 and TRBJ1-1; D is possibly TRBD1 (6 bases). V dropped 4 bases and J dropped 1 base, with 14 bases sitting between them. Germline assignment: CDR1 SGDLS and CDR2 YYNGEE. The CDR3 is made up of 15 amino acids. Written as DNA, the CDR3 is TGTGCCAGCAGCCCTTCAGGGGCCCAGAACACTGAAGCTTTCTTT. It translates to CASSPSGAQNTEAFF.

V usage is TRBV29-1 and J usage is TRBJ1-2, with unresolved D. The V gene's germline CDR1 is SQVTM and CDR2 ANQGSEA. V gave up 8 bases and J gave up 8 bases, with 18 bases separating them. This CDR3 contains 12 residues. Written as DNA, the CDR3 is TGCAGCTCCCAAACTGGGGATCGGGGCTACACCTTC. Translating it yields CSSQTGDRGYTF.

The table lists this clonotype with a few counts. The chain is built from TRBV7-9 and TRBJ2-5; 13 nucleotides align to TRBD2. V lost 5 bases to trimming and J lost 2 bases; unmatched junction nucleotides: 8. Germline V gene sequence: CDR1 SEHNR, CDR2 FQNEAQ (reference sequence). The CDR3 runs 17 residues. In DNA form, the CDR3 reads TGTGCCAGCAGCCCGGGACTAGCGGGGATGGGGCAAGAGACCCAGTACTTC. Translating gives CASSPGLAGMGQETQYF.

This clonotype came up a few times. The DNA for the CDR3 is TGTGCCAGCAGGCCACAGGCGAACACCGGGGAGCTGTTTTTT. It is translated as CASRPQANTGELFF. The chain combines TRBV5-5 with TRBJ2-2, with D perhaps matching TRBD1 (5 bases). V lost 5 bases and J lost 0, with 8 bases in between. The CDR3 is made up of 14 amino acids. The germline V gene has CDR1 SGHKS and CDR2 YYEKEE (reference sequence). Complete variable domain (other parts from reference TRBV5-5 and TRBJ2-2): DAGVTQSPTHLIKTRGQQVTLRCSPISGHKSVSWYQQVLGQGPQFIFQYYEKEERGRGNFPDRFSARQFPNYSSELNVNALLLGDSALYLCASRPQANTGELFFGEGSRLTVL.

The chain uses TRBV27 and TRBJ1-2; the D gene is possibly TRBD1 (5 bases). Germline values: CDR1 MNHEY, CDR2 SMNVEV (reference sequence). Trimming removed 2 bases at V and 1 base at J, with 8 bases between. The CDR3 is 14 amino acids. Written as DNA, the CDR3 is TGTGCCAGCAGTTTAAAAGGGGATAACTATGGCTACACCTTC. It yields the protein CASSLKGDNYGYTF.

In its sample, this clonotype was seen a few times. CDR3 in DNA: TGTGCCAGTAGCCGAGGACAGGGTGGGACTGAAGCTTTCTTT. This encodes CASSRGQGGTEAFF. The chain couples TRBV19 to TRBJ1-1; TRBD1 matches at 8 bases. Trimming took 6 bases from V and 5 from J; bases not matched to a gene: 8. The CDR3 is made up of 14 amino acids. CDR1 is LNHDA, CDR2 SQIVND, per germline (reference sequence).

The chain employs TRBV11-2 and TRBJ2-5; 9 nucleotides line up with TRBD2. The CDR3 sequence is 15 residues long. CDR1 and CDR2 from the germline V gene are SGHAT and FQNNGV. V trimming: 3 bases; J trimming: 1 base; junction bases outside the gene matches: 3. For the CDR3, the DNA is TGTGCCAGCAGCTTTGGGACTAGCCTCCAAGAGACCCAGTACTTC. Translated, it gives CASSFGTSLQETQYF. Looking up the rest from reference TRBV11-2 and TRBJ2-5 gives the full variable domain: EAGVAQSPRYKIIEKRQSVAFWCNPISGHATLYWYQQILGQGPKLLIQFQNNGVVDDSQLPKDRFSAERLKGVDSTLKIQPAKLEDSAVYLCASSFGTSLQETQYFGPGTRLLVL.

In this sample, this clonotype turned up a few times. This sequence joins TRBV5-1 and TRBJ2-7, with TRBD1 identical over 10 bases. Germline values: CDR1 SGHRS, CDR2 YFSETQ. V lost 0 bases to trimming and J lost 3 bases; unmatched junction nucleotides: 3. CDR3 length: 15 amino acids. CDR3 sequence reads: CASSLEDRGVYEQYF. The CDR3 DNA sequence: TGCGCCAGCAGCTTGGAGGACAGGGGGGTCTACGAGCAGTACTTC.

This clonotype was detected many times. The chain joins TRBV2 to TRBJ2-7; D unclear. V gave up 5 bases and J gave up 2 bases, with 16 bases separating them. The germline CDR1 and CDR2 sequences are SNHLY and FYNNEI. CDR3 length: 15 residues. This chain's CDR3 is CASSSSQVKAYEQYF. The CDR3 coding sequence is TGTGCCAGCAGTTCCAGCCAGGTTAAGGCCTACGAGCAGTACTTC.

The V call is TRBV29-1, the J call TRBJ2-7; 10 bases map to TRBD1. CDR3 length: 12 residues. V shed 7 bases and J 5 bases; nucleotides not matched to a gene: 5. Germline values: CDR1 SQVTM, CDR2 ANQGSEA. As DNA, the CDR3 is TGCAGCGCCGGGACAGGGGCCGACGAGCAGTACTTC. The encoded protein is CSAGTGADEQYF.

A few counts support this clonotype. This chain links TRBV5-6 with TRBJ1-4; D might be TRBD1 (6 bases). The germline V gene encodes CDR1 SGHDT and CDR2 YYEEEE. Trimming cost V 4 bases and J 4 bases, with 14 bases left between them. CDR3 length: 15 amino acids. CDR3 sequence (DNA): TGTGCCAGCAGCAAACACGGACAGTATAATGAAAAACTGTTTTTT. Its translation: CASSKHGQYNEKLFF. Together with reference TRBV5-6 and TRBJ1-4, the CDR3 gives the full variable domain: DAGVTQSPTHLIKTRGQQVTLRCSPKSGHDTVSWYQQALGQGPQFIFQYYEEEERQRGNFPDRFSGHQFPNYSSELNVNALLLGDSALYLCASSKHGQYNEKLFFGSGTQLSVL.

This chain uses TRBV3-1 with TRBJ2-2; possibly TRBD1 or TRBD2 for D (5 bases each). V gave up 6 bases and J gave up 6 bases, with 17 bases separating them. This CDR3 spans 15 amino acids. In germline, CDR1 is LGHDT, CDR2 YNNKEL (reference sequence). In nucleotides, the CDR3 is TGTGCCAGCAGTCCTGGGGGTAGCGAGGCCGGGGAGCTGTTTTTT. This translates into CASSPGGSEAGELFF.

This clonotype has a handful of counts. The chain links TRBV7-2 to TRBJ2-5, with 9 nucleotides matching TRBD2. The CDR3 extends over 16 amino acids. J was trimmed by 5 bases and V by 2 bases; bases with no gene match: 9. Germline values: CDR1 SGHTA, CDR2 FQGNSA. The chain's CDR3 is CASSLRWREGRETQYF. CDR3 coding DNA: TGTGCCAGCAGCTTAAGGTGGCGGGAGGGCCGGGAGACCCAGTACTTC.

The chain recombines TRBV7-2 with TRBJ1-1; D not certain. Trimming pared 5 bases from V and 4 bases from J, leaving 14 bases between. CDR3 size: 14 residues. Germline V gene sequence: CDR1 SGHTA, CDR2 FQGNSA. The CDR3 here is CASSPAAWGTEAFF. The CDR3 DNA sequence: TGTGCCAGCAGCCCGGCCGCCTGGGGCACTGAAGCTTTCTTT.

The genes are TRBV11-2 and TRBJ2-7, with no clear D. V lost 4 bases and J 1 base, leaving 11 bases between the germline ends. Germline CDR1 is SGHAT and CDR2 is FQNNGV. This CDR3 region has 14 residues. CDR3 in DNA: TGTGCCAGCAGCTGGTCCGCGGAATCCTACGAGCAGTACTTC. It encodes CASSWSAESYEQYF.

A few counts support this clonotype. The rearrangement links TRBV5-1 to TRBJ2-1; 7 bases are a match to TRBD2. This CDR3 has 17 amino acids. V lost 3 bases to trimming and J lost 1 base; unmatched junction nucleotides: 10. Germline V CDR1 and CDR2: SGHRS, YFSETQ. The CDR3 nucleotides are TGCGCCAGCAGCTCGGCCGGGGCGGGAGCGTCCTACAATGAGCAGTTCTTC. Amino acid sequence: CASSSAGAGASYNEQFF.

This clonotype occurred many times. The rearrangement joins TRBV10-3 to TRBJ2-7; 8 nucleotides match TRBD1. CDR3 length: 13 residues. Germline V CDR1 and CDR2: ENHRY, SYGVKD. J gave up 5 bases and V 4 bases, and 4 bases lay outside the gene matches. The CDR3 loop reads CAISGTGKDEQYF. As DNA, the CDR3 is TGTGCCATCAGTGGGACAGGGAAAGACGAGCAGTACTTC.

This clonotype has only a few counts. CDR3 DNA sequence: TGTGCCAGCAGTTTAAGGAACAGCGGGGGGCAGGAGACCCAGTACTTC. It encodes CASSLRNSGGQETQYF. This chain joins TRBV12-3 or TRBV12-4 and TRBJ2-5, with 9 bases fitting TRBD2. The CDR3 consists of 16 residues. J lost 5 bases, V lost 2 bases, and 9 bases had no gene match.

J is TRBJ1-1 and V is TRBV7-3; tentatively, D is TRBD1 (5 bases). This CDR3 is 15 amino acids long. Between the trimmed V and J ends, which lost 2 bases and 6 bases, there was a span of 16 bases. Germline CDR1 reads SGHTA; CDR2 reads FQGTGA. CDR3 in amino acids: CASSLVQVGVSEAFF. The CDR3 region has the DNA TGTGCCAGCAGCTTAGTACAGGTGGGGGTCTCTGAAGCTTTCTTT. The full variable domain, completed using reference TRBV7-3 and TRBJ1-1, is GAGVSQTPSNKVTEKGKYVELRCDPISGHTALYWYRQSLGQGPEFLIYFQGTGAADDSGLPNDRFFAVRPEGSVSTLKIQRTERGDSAVYLCASSLVQVGVSEAFFGQGTRLTVV.